Listed below are T cell receptor beta chains from one sample, sequenced in a study of T-cell reconstitution after alpha-beta-depleted transplantation in children. TCRdb processed the PCR reads anew with MiXCR; each CDR3 protein has one entry. Among some 500,000 distinct CDR3 sequences listed, about 17% were seen once. This specimen consisted of PBMCs from the stem cell graft donor, obtained from the stem cell graft. These receptors were collected from a human donor who donated a stem cell graft to a child with acute lymphoblastic leukemia. Both conserved end residues are part of each CDR3. Each record gives: CDR3 length, J gene, V gene, clone size, D gene, CDR3 protein. The D gene is left open where the match is weak. Rows may omit the clone size; those that give it use once, few, many or a size class.

15	TRBJ2-1	TRBV7-9	NA	TRBD2	CASSLGLAGGLEQFF
14	TRBJ1-1	TRBV29-1	few	NA	CSAHREPGNTEAFF
11	TRBJ2-5	TRBV6-6	NA	NA	CASSYVGTQYF
14	TRBJ1-3	TRBV3-1	few	NA	CASSQDVGRDTIYF
15	TRBJ2-5	TRBV7-9	few	TRBD1	CASSFGQGLQETQYF
16	TRBJ2-5	TRBV9	NA	TRBD2	CASSVEGVSSGETQYF
17	TRBJ1-1	TRBV5-8	few	NA	CASSLYGAGGPNTEAFF
16	TRBJ2-7	TRBV20-1	few	NA	CSANNIPSGYSYEQYF
14	TRBJ1-5	TRBV29-1	few	TRBD1	CSVAGTGGSQPQHF
14	TRBJ2-1	TRBV3-1	NA	NA	CASSQLGSNNEQFF
13	TRBJ2-7	TRBV6-6	NA	TRBD2	CASRGLAGLEQYF
13	TRBJ2-2	TRBV20-1	NA	NA	CSAPLMNTGELFF
16	TRBJ2-7	TRBV19	NA	NA	CASSISRAGDSYEQYF
14	TRBJ1-4	TRBV5-1	few	NA	CASSLARGDEKLFF
19	TRBJ1-5	TRBV6-4	few	NA	CASNQFPFGGVIGNQPQHF
15	TRBJ2-3	TRBV3-1	NA	NA	CASSQGGGTTDTQYF
12	TRBJ2-5	TRBV30	NA	NA	CAWSLWRETQYF
12	TRBJ2-5	TRBV20-1	NA	NA	CSVLLGGETQYF
14	TRBJ2-1	TRBV12-3/TRBV12-4	NA	TRBD2	CASSRGEGRIEQFF
14	TRBJ2-7	TRBV19	NA	NA	CASSAALGSYEQYF
15	TRBJ1-1	TRBV20-1	few	NA	CSAGDRSQGNTEAFF
14	TRBJ1-2	TRBV12-3/TRBV12-4	NA	NA	CASSLSQGSYGYTF
15	TRBJ1-3	TRBV5-1	NA	NA	CASRPGQYSGNTIYF
17	TRBJ2-1	TRBV4-2	NA	TRBD2	CASTGLAGPSSYNEQFF
14	TRBJ2-7	TRBV29-1	many	TRBD1	CSVVYRDRGYEQYF
16	TRBJ2-1	TRBV2	NA	TRBD2	CASAPEAGRARAEQFF
13	TRBJ2-1	TRBV2	NA	NA	CASSTVDPSEQFF
15	TRBJ2-7	TRBV20-1	few	NA	CSARARLYSSYEQYF